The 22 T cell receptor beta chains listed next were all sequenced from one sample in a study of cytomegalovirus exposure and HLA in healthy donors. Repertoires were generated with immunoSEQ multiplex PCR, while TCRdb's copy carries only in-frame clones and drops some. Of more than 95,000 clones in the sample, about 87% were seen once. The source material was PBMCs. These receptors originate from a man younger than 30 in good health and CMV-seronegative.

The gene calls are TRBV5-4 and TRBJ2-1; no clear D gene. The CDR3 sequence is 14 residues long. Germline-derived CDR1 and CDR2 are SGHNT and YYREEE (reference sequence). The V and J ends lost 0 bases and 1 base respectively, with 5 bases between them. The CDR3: CASSLGHSYNEQFF. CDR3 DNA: TGTGCCAGCAGCTTGGGACATTCCTACAATGAGCAGTTCTTC.

Here the CDR3 DNA reads TGCGCCAGCAGCTTGGTAGTAGCGGGGGGGACCTACGAGCAGTACTTC. This codes for CASSLVVAGGTYEQYF. This chain links TRBV5-1 with TRBJ2-7; 11 positions agree with TRBD2. After removal of 0 bases from V and 2 bases from J, the junction contained 4 bases not matched to a gene. Germline loops: CDR1 SGHRS, CDR2 YFSETQ. There are 16 residues in the CDR3.

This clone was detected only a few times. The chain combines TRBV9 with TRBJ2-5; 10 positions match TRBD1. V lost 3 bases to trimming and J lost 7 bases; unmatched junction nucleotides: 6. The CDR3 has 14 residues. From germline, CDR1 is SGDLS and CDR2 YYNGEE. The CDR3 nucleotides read TGTGCCAGCAGCGCGGACAGGGGGATAGGGACCCAGTACTTC. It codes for CASSADRGIGTQYF.

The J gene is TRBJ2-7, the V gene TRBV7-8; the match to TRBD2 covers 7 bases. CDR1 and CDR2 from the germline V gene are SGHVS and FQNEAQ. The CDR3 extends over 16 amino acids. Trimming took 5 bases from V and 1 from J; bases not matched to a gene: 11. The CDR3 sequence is CASSPGGRAVSYEQYF. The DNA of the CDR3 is TGTGCCAGCAGCCCGGGAGGCAGGGCTGTGTCCTACGAGCAGTACTTC.

The CDR3, as DNA: TGTGCCAGCAGCTTAGCGCGGAGGACGGGGGAGACCCAGTACTTC. Amino acid sequence: CASSLARRTGETQYF. J is TRBJ2-5 and V is TRBV7-9, with a weak D call TRBD2 (5 bases). The CDR3 sequence is 15 residues long. V dropped 0 bases and J dropped 5 bases, with 13 bases sitting between them. From germline, CDR1 is SEHNR and CDR2 FQNEAQ (reference sequence). The full variable domain, completed using reference TRBV7-9 and TRBJ2-5, is DTGVSQNPRHKITKRGQNVTFRCDPISEHNRLYWYRQTLGQGPEFLTYFQNEAQLEKSRLLSDRFSAERPKGSFSTLEIQRTEQGDSAMYLCASSLARRTGETQYFGPGTRLLVL.

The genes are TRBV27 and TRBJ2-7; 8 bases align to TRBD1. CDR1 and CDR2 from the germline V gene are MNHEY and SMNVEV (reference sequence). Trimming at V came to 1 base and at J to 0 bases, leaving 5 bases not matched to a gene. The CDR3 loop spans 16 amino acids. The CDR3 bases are TGTGCCAGCAGTTTATTCAGGGGGCCTAGCTCCTACGAGCAGTACTTC. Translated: CASSLFRGPSSYEQYF.

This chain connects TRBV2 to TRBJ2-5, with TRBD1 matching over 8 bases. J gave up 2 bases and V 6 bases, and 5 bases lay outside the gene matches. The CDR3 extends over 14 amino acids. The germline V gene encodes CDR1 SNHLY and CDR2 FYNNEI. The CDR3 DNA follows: TGTGCCAGCAGCCAATGGACAGGGCAAGAGACCCAGTACTTC. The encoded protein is CASSQWTGQETQYF.

CDR3 DNA sequence: TGTGCCAGCAGGCAACAGGCGGGAGCGGTGGAGACCCAGTACTTC. Translating gives CASRQQAGAVETQYF. The chain has TRBV28 and TRBJ2-5; the match to TRBD2 covers 7 bases. The CDR3 runs to 15 residues. The V gene's germline CDR1 is MDHEN and CDR2 SYDVKM. V dropped 6 bases and J dropped 5; count of bases not matched to a gene: 12.

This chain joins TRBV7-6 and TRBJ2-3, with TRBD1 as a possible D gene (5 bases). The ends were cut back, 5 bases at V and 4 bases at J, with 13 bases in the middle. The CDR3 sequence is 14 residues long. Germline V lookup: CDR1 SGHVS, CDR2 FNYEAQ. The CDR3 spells CASSQDIWADTQYF. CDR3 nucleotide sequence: TGTGCCAGCAGCCAGGACATCTGGGCAGATACGCAGTATTTT.

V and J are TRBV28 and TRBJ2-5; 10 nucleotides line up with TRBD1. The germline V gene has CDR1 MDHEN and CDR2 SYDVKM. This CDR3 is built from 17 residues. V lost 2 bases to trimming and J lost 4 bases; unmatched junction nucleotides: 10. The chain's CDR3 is CASSLLGTGDMRETQYF. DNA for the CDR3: TGTGCCAGCAGTTTACTAGGGACAGGGGATATGAGAGAGACCCAGTACTTC.

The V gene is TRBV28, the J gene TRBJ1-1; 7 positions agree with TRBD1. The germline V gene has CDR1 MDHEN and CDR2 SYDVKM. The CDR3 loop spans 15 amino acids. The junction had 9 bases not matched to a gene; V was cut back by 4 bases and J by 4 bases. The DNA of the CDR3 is TGTGCCAGCAGTTCTTGGACAGACAGGGCCACTGAAGCTTTCTTT. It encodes CASSSWTDRATEAFF.

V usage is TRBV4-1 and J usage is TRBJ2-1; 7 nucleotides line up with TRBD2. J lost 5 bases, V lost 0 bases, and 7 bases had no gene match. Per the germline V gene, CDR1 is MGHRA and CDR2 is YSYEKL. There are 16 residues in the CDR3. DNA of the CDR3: TGCGCCAGCAGCCAAGATGGGTTGGGGGGGAACAATGAGCAGTTCTTC. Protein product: CASSQDGLGGNNEQFF.

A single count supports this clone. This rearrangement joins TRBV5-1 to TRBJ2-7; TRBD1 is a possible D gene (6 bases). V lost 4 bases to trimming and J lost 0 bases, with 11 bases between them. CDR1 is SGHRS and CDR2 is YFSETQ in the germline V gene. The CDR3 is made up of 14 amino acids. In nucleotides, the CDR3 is TGCGCCAGCAGCATCGGACAGTTCTCCTACGAGCAGTACTTC. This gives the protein CASSIGQFSYEQYF.

The chain's CDR3 is CASSWIAGGSYEQYF. The CDR3 DNA sequence: TGTGCCAGCAGCTGGATAGCGGGGGGGTCCTACGAGCAGTACTTC. V is TRBV5-4 and J is TRBJ2-7; 11 bases are a match to TRBD2. Trimming took 3 bases from V and 1 from J; bases not matched to a gene: 3. CDR1 SGHNT and CDR2 YYREEE come from the germline V gene (reference sequence). The CDR3 is 15 residues long.

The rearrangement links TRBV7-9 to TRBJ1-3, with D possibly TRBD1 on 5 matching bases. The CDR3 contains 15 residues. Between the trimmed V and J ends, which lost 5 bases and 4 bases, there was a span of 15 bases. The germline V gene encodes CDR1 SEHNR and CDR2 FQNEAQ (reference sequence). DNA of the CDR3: TGTGCCAGCAGCCTGACCGGACAAACGGGAAACACCATATATTTT. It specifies CASSLTGQTGNTIYF.

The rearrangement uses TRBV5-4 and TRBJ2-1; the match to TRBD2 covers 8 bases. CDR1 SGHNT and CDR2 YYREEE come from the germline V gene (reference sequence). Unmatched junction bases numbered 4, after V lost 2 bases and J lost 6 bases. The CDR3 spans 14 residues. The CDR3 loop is CASSLIAGSNEQFF. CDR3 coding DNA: TGTGCCAGCAGCTTAATAGCGGGAAGCAATGAGCAGTTCTTC.

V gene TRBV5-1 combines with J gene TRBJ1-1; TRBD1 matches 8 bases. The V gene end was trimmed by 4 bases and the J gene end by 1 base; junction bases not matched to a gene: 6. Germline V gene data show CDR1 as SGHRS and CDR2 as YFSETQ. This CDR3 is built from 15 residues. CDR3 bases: TGCGCCAGCAGCACCAAACAGGGGGGGAACACTGAAGCTTTCTTT. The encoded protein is CASSTKQGGNTEAFF.

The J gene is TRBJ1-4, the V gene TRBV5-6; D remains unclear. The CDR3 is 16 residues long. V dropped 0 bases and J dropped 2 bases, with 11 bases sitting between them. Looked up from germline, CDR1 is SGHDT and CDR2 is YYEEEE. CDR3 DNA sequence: TGTGCCAGCAGCTTGGCTCTGGGAGGCACTAATGAAAAACTGTTTTTT. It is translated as CASSLALGGTNEKLFF.

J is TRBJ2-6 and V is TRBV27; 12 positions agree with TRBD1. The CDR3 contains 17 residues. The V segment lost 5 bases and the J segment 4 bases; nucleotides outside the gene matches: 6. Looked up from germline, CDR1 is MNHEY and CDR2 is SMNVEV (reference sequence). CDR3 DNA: TGTGCCAGCAGTCGCCGGGACAGGGGGCTGGGGGCCAACGTCCTGACTTTC. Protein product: CASSRRDRGLGANVLTF.

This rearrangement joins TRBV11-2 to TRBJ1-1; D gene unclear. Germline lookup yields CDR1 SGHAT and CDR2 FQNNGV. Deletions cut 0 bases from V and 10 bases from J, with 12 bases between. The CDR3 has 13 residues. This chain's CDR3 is CASSLESTAGAFF. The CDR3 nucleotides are TGTGCCAGCAGCTTAGAGAGTACAGCCGGAGCTTTCTTT.

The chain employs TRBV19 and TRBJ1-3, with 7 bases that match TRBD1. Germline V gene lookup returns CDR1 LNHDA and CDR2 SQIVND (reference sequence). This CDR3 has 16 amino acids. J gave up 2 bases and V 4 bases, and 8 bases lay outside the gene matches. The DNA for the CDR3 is TGTGCCAGTAGTACGTTTTCCACAGGGGCTGGAAACACCATATATTTT. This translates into CASSTFSTGAGNTIYF.

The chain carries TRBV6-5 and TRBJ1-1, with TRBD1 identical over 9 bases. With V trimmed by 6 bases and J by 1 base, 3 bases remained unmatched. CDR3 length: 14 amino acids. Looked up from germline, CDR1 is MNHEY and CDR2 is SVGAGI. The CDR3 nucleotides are TGTGCCAGCAGACAGGGGGCTAGGAACACTGAAGCTTTCTTT. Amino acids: CASRQGARNTEAFF.